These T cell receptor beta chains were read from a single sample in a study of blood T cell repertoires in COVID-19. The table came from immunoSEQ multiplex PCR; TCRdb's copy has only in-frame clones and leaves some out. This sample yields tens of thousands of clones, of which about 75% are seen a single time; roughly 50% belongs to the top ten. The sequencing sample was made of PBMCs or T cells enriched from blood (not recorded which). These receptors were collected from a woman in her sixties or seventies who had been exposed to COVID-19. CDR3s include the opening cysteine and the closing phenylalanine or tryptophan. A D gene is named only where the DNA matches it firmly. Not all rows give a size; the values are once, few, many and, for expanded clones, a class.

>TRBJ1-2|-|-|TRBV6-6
TGTGCCAGCAGTCCCCCGGGGGTGGGGCGGAACTATGGCTACACCTTC
CASSPPGVGRNYGYTF
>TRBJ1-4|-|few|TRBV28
TGTGCCAGCAGTTCACAGGCCCGATGGGAAAAACTGTTTTTT
CASSSQARWEKLFF
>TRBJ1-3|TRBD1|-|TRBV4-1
TGCGCCAGCAGCGCCCGGGACAGGGATCTAAGCTCTGGAAACACCATATATTTT
CASSARDRDLSSGNTIYF
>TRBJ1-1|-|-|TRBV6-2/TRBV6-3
TGTGCCAGCAGTTACCTCAGACAGGCCCAGACGGCTTTCTTT
CASSYLRQAQTAFF
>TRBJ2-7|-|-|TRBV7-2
TGTGCCAGCAGCTTCGGAGGGGCCTCCTACGAGCAGTACTTC
CASSFGGASYEQYF
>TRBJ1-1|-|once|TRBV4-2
TGTGCCAGCAGCCAAGCCCCTAACACTGAAGCTTTCTTT
CASSQAPNTEAFF
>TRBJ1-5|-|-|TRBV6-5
TGTGCCAGCAGACCCGACAGTTATCAGCCCCAGCATTTT
CASRPDSYQPQHF
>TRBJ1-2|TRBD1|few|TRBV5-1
TGCGCCAGCAGTACTTTCGGGACAGTAAATGGCTACACCTTC
CASSTFGTVNGYTF
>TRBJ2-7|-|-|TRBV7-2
TGTGCCAGCAGCTCGGACTTTAGCTCCTACGAGCAGTACTTC
CASSSDFSSYEQYF
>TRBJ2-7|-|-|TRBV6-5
TGTGCCAGCACACCCCAGAAGTCCTACGAGCAGTACTTC
CASTPQKSYEQYF
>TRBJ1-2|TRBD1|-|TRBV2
TGTGCCAGCAGTACCGGGACAGGGGTGTATGGCTACACCTTC
CASSTGTGVYGYTF
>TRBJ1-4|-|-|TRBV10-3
TGTGCCTCAAGACCCCGGGAGCGAGGGGAAAAACTGTTTTTT
CASRPRERGEKLFF
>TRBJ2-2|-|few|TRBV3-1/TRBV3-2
TGTGCCAGCCAACTAAACACCGGGGAGCTGTTTTTT
CASQLNTGELFF
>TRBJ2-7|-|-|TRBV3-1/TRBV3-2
TGTGCCAGCAGCCAAGATCTTGCGGACAGCTACGAGCAGTACTTC
CASSQDLADSYEQYF
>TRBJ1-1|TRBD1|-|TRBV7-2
TGTGCCAGCAGCAAACAGGGGGTAGGGGCTGAAGCTTTCTTT
CASSKQGVGAEAFF
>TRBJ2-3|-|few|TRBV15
TGTGCCACCAGCAGAGTTCGCCACAATACGCAGTATTTT
CATSRVRHNTQYF
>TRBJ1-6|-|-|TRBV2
TGTGCCAGCAGTGAAGTAGGCAGACAAAATTCACCCCTCCACTTT
CASSEVGRQNSPLHF
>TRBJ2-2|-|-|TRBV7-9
TGTGCCAGCAGCTTAGCCAGGGCGGACACCGGGGAGCTGTTTTTT
CASSLARADTGELFF
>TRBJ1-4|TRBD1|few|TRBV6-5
TGTGCCAGCAGGCCCGGGACAGGAAATGAAAAACTGTTTTTT
CASRPGTGNEKLFF
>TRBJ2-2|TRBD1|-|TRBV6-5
TGTGCCACCCGGGACAGGCGTTTCACCGGGGAGCTGTTTTTT
CATRDRRFTGELFF
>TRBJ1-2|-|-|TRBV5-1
TGCGCCAGCAGCTTGGCCGGGCAGGGGCCCTATGGCTACACCTTC
CASSLAGQGPYGYTF